This T cell receptor (beta chain) was identified in a study of human T cells and chemical hapten exposure. For the study at large: Among samples, TCR yields varied mainly because of small differences in pooled library volume.

From the 5' RACE reads, TCRdb called clonotypes with MiXCR, one entry per CDR3 protein. Of 65,000 to 95,000 distinct CDR3 sequences in the sample, more than 7.5% were seen once. Unfractionated whole blood was the source of the extracted total RNA. This clonotype has a count of ten or more. The CDR3 runs 15 residues. V lost 4 bases and J 6 bases, leaving 15 bases between the germline ends. In germline, CDR1 is MNHEY, CDR2 SMNVEV (reference sequence). The genes are TRBV27 and TRBJ1-4; D call uncertain. This TCR was recovered from a male donor in good health. Here the CDR3 reads CASSSLWAGDEKLFF. In nucleotides, the CDR3 is TGTGCCAGCAGTTCCCTTTGGGCCGGCGATGAAAAACTGTTTTTT.